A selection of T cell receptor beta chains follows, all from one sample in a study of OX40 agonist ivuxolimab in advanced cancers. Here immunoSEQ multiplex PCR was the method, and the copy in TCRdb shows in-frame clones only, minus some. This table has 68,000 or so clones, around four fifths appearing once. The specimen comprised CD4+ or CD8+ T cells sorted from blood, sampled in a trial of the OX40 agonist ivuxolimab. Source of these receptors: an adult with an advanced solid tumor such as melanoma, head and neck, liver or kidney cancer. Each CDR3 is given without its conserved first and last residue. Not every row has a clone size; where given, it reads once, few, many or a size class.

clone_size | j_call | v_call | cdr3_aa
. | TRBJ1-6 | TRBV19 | ASSIPRTGTVHNSPLH
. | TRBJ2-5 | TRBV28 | ASSLKGGAGETQY
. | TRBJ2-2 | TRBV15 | ATSRTRDHANTGELF
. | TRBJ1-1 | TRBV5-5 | ASSFGRDEAF
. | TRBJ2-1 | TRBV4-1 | ASSNYPGRHNEQF
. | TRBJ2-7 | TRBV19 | ASSIWPGAYEQY
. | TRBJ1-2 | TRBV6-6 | ASSSAGGDGYT
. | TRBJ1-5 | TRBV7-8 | ASSPKGGFGDQPQH
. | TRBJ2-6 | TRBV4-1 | ASSQPLPLDSGANVLT
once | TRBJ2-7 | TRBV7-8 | ASSYRTDTYEQY
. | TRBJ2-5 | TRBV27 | ASNPRRLFQETQY
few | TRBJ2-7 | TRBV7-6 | ASSLGSSDYEQY
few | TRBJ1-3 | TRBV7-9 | ASSLATGVRRNTIY
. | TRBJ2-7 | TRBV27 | ASSSAGWWYEQY
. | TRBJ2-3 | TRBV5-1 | ASSSDLSTDTQY
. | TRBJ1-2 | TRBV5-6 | ASSLSGTGHYGYT
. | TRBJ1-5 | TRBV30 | AWSLTGYQPQH
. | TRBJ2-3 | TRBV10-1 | ASSESGTDTQY
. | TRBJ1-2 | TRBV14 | ASSQDLRASDGYT
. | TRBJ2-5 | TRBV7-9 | ASSPSGQPRETQY
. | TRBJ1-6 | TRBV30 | AWSVSGEGYNSPLH
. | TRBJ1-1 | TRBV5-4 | ASSPGARANTEAF
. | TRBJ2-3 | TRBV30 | AWSGGLASTDTQY
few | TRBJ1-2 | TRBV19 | ASTGKGTVRNYGYT
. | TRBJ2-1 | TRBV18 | ASSPLNEQF
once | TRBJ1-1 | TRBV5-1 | ASSLFQGSTEAF
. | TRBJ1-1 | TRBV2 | ASTEVGGPEAF
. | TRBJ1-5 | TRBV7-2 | ASSSGTDPEAQH
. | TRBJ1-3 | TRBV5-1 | ASSLDEVRSGNTIY
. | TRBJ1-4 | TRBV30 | AWSVLREKLF
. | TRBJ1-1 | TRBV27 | ASSSRGSKDTEAF
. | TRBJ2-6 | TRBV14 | ASSQVRDGANVLT
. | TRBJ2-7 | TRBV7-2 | ASSLVPVAEQY
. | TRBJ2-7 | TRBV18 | ASSPAPGSNYEQY
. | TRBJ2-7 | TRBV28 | ASSSTGTEKYEQY
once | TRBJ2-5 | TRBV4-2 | ASSRGLAEAETQY
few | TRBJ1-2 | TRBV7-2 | ASSLGGQGGFGYT
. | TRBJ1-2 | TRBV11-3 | ASSLGPDRSYGYT
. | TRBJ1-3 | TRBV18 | ASSLASTGNTIY
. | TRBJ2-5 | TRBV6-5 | ASRKRGADPETQY
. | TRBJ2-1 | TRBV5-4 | ASSLSSGPANEQF
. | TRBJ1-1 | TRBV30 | AWSRQGRDTEAF
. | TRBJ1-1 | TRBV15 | ATSRVRGASTEAF
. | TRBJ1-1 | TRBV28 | ASSSTGENTEAF
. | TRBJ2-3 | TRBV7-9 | ASSRDSSTDTQY
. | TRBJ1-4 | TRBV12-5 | ASGLSPTSGLF
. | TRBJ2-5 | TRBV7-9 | ASSSDKETQY
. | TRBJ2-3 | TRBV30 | AWTELGDTQY
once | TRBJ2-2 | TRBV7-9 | ASLYMENTGELF
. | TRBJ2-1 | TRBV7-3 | ASSPGGRRYNEQF
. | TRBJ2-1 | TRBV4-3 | ASSQEIWAGSNEQF
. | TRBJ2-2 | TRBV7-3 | ASSPAGANTGELF
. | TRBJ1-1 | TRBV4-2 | ASSQEGQFNTEAF
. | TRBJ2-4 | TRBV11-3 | ASSLGLGENIQY
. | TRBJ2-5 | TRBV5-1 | ASSQASGQETQY
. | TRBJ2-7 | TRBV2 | ASSVSYEQY
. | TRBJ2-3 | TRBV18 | ASSRAATDTQY
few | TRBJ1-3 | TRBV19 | ASSPDKVAGNTIY
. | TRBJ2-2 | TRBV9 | ASSFGLAELTGELF